This T cell receptor beta chain stems from a study of read filtering for tumor transcriptome and immune sequencing. Study-wide context: Eight or nine patients were R-ISS I, 16 were R-ISS II, about seven were R-ISS III.

The CDR3 runs to 15 residues. Germline V lookup: CDR1 SNHLY, CDR2 FYNNEI. The V end lost 1 base, the J end lost 2 bases, and 12 bases lay between the germline ends. The library was built from around 400 ng RNA with molecular barcoded adaptors for alpha/delta and beta/gamma chains. TCRdb re-called the reads with MiXCR, one entry per CDR3 protein. This sample carries 85,000 or so distinct CDR3 sequences, 9% to 15% of them seen once, and the ten largest clones take about 16%. The sequence derives from a donor at least 40 years old with multiple myeloma. The V gene is TRBV2, the J gene TRBJ2-7, with D tentatively TRBD2 (5 bases). Sample: a population of CD138-negative cells sorted from bone marrow. Written as DNA, the CDR3 is TGTGCCAGCAGTGAAGGTCCGGGGTCGGCCTACGAGCAGTACTTC. It translates to CASSEGPGSAYEQYF.